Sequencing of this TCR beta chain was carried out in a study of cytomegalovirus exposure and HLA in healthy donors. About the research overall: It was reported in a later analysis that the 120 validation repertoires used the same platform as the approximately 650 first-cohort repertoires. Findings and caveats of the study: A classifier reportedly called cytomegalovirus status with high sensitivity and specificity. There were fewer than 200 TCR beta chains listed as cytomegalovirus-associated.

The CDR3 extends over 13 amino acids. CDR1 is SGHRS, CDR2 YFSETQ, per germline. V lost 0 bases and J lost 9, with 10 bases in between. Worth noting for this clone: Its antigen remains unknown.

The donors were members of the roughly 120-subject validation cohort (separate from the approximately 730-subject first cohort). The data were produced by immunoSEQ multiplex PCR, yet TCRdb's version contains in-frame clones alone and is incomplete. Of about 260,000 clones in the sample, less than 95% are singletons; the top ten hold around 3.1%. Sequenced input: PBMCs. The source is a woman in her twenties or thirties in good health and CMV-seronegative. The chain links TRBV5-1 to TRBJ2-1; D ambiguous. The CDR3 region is CASSLEHGGEQFF. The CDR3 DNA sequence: TGCGCCAGCAGCTTGGAGCATGGTGGTGAGCAGTTCTTC.